This record covers a single T cell receptor beta chain. This sample is part of a study of T cell changes during pregnancy in multiple sclerosis. The repertoire was sequenced with immunoSEQ multiplex PCR; TCRdb's copy has only in-frame clones and lacks some. The repertoire consists of about 50,000 clones, with about 91% occurring once and the leading ten covering about a tenth. CDR3 size: 17 residues. Trimming cost V 1 base and J 3 bases; bases outside gene matches: 11. CDR1 and CDR2 from the germline V gene are MGHRA and YSYEKL. V usage is TRBV4-1 and J usage is TRBJ1-2, with 7 bases lining up with TRBD1. Material: CD8+ T cells from peripheral blood mononuclear cells, obtained after pregnancy. The sequence came from a female donor with multiple sclerosis, enrolled in a pregnancy study. CDR3 in amino acids: CASSQAALGQGDYGYTF. The DNA for the CDR3 is TGCGCCAGCAGCCAAGCCGCCCTGGGGCAGGGGGACTATGGCTACACCTTC.